This section outlines one T cell receptor (beta chain) sequence together with its context. This may arise from a read error, as a much more abundant clone is one base away. The CDR3 runs 11 residues. Trimming stripped 3 bases from V and 7 bases from J, with 7 bases between. The sample is drawn from a study of blood T cells in healthy people across ages. Per sample, extraction of total RNA gave at least 5.5 micrograms in every case. The use of a sample-barcoded 5' primer and a J-beta primer mix characterized a second PCR of about 7 to 12 cycles. Every sample returned 2.5 million or more CDR3-containing paired-end reads. TCRdb reprocessed the 5' RACE reads via MiXCR and lists one record per CDR3 protein. The sample has 1.5 million to 2 million distinct CDR3 sequences, roughly 28% seen once.

The chain employs TRBV12-3 or TRBV12-4 and TRBJ2-7, with D unclear. The source is a woman aged 30 to 39 in good health. The material sequenced was blood. The CDR3 is CASSFKWEQYF. CDR3 nucleotides: TGTGCCAGCAGTTTCAAGTGGGAGCAGTACTTC.